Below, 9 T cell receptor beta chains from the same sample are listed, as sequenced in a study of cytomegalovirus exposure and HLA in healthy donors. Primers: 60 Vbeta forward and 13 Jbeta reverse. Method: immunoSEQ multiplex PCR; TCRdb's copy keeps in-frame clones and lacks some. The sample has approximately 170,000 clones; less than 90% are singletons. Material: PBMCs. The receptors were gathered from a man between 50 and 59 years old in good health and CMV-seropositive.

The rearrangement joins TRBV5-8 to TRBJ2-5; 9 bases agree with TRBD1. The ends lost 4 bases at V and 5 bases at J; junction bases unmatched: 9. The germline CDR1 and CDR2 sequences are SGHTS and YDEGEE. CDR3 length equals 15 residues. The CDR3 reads CASSRGDRGVETQYF. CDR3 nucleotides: TGTGCCAGCAGCAGGGGAGACAGGGGGGTGGAGACCCAGTACTTC.

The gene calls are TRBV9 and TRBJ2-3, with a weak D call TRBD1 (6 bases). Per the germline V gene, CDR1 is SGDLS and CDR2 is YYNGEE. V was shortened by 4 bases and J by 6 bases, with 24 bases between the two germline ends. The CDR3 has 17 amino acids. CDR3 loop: CASSFMPGDGVSDTQYF. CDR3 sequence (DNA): TGTGCCAGCAGCTTCATGCCAGGGGACGGGGTTTCGGATACGCAGTATTTT.

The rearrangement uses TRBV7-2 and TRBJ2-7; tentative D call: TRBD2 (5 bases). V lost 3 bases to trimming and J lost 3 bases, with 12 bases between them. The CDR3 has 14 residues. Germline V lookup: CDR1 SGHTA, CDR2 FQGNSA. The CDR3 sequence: CASSFKGSNYEQYF. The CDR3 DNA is TGTGCCAGCAGCTTTAAAGGGAGTAACTACGAGCAGTACTTC.

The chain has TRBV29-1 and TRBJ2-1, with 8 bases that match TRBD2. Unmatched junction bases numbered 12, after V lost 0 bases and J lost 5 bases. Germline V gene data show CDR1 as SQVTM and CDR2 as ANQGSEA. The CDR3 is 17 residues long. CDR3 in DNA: TGCAGCGTTGAAGATCAGGGCAAGCGGGAGTCGAACAATGAGCAGTTCTTC. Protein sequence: CSVEDQGKRESNNEQFF.

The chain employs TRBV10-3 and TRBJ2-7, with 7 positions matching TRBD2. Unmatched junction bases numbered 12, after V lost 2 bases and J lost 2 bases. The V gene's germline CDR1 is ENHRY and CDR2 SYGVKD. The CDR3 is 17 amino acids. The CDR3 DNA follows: TGTGCCATCAGTGAGCCCCCCATCAGCGGGGACGCCTACGAGCAGTACTTC. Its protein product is CAISEPPISGDAYEQYF.

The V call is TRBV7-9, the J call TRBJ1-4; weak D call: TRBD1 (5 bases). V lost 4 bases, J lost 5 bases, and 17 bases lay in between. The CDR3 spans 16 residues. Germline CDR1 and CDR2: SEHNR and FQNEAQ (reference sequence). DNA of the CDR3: TGTGCCAGCAGCTCTTCCGGCTACAGACAGAATGAAAAACTGTTTTTT. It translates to CASSSSGYRQNEKLFF.

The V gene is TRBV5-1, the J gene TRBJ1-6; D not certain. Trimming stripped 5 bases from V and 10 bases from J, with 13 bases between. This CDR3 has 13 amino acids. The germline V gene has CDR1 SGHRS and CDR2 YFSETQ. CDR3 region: CASREGAASPLHF. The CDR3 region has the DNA TGCGCCAGCAGGGAAGGAGCGGCCTCACCCCTCCACTTT.

The CDR3 region is CASSEAQVVGNTIYF. The DNA of the CDR3 is TGTGCCAGCAGTGAAGCGCAGGTTGTGGGAAACACCATATATTTT. The rearrangement uses TRBV6-1 and TRBJ1-3, with D unclear. CDR3 length: 15 amino acids. V dropped 0 bases and J dropped 4 bases, with 10 bases sitting between them. The germline V gene encodes CDR1 MNHNS and CDR2 SASEGT.

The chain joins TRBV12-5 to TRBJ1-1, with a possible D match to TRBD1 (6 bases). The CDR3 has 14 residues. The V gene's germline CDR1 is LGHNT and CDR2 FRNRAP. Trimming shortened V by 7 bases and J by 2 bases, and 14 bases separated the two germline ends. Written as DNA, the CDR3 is TGTGCTAGTGCCGCACAGGGAACTAACACTGAAGCTTTCTTT. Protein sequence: CASAAQGTNTEAFF.